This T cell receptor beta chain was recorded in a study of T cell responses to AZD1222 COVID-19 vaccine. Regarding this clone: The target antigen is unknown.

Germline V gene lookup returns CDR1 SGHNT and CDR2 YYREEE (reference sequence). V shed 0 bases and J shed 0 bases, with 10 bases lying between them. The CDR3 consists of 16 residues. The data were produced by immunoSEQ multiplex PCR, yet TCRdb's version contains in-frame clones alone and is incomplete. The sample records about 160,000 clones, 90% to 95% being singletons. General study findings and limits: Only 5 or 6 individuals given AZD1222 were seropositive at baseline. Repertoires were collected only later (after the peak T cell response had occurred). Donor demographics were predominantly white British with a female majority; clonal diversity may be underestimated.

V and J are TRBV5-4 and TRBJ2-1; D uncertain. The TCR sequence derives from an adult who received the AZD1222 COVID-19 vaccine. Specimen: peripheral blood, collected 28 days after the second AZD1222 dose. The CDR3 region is CASSLGFVSSYNEQFF. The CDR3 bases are TGTGCCAGCAGCTTGGGCTTCGTTAGCTCCTACAATGAGCAGTTCTTC. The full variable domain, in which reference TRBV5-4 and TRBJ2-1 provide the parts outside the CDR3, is ETGVTQSPTHLIKTRGQQVTLRCSSQSGHNTVSWYQQALGQGPQFIFQYYREEENGRGNFPPRFSGLQFPNYSSELNVNALELDDSALYLCASSLGFVSSYNEQFFGPGTRLTVL.